One and the same sample provided the 3 T cell receptor beta chains below, sequenced in a study of somatic mutations in cytotoxic T cells in rheumatoid arthritis. Produced via immunoSEQ multiplex PCR; TCRdb's table is partial and in-frame only. The table lists roughly 20,000 clones, nearly 80% of them singletons, with around 10% in the top ten. Source material: CD8+ T cells sorted from blood. Receptor source: an adult with rheumatoid arthritis.

The chain joins TRBV10-3 to TRBJ1-1, with 9 bases aligning to TRBD1. There are 14 residues in the CDR3. After removal of 6 bases from V and 0 bases from J, the junction contained 2 bases not matched to a gene. The germline V gene has CDR1 ENHRY and CDR2 SYGVKD. The CDR3 nucleotides are TGTGCCATCAGAGGGACAGGGATGAACACTGAAGCTTTCTTT. It is translated as CAIRGTGMNTEAFF.

The chain uses TRBV5-1 and TRBJ2-3, with no clear D. V was shortened by 4 bases and J by 2 bases, with 14 bases between the two germline ends. CDR1 is SGHRS and CDR2 is YFSETQ in the germline V gene. CDR3 length: 15 residues. Here the CDR3 DNA reads TGCGCCAGCAGCGCGAGCCTACTAACCACAGATACGCAGTATTTT. It specifies CASSASLLTTDTQYF. Full variable domain (outside the CDR3, taken from reference TRBV5-1 and TRBJ2-3): KAGVTQTPRYLIKTRGQQVTLSCSPISGHRSVSWYQQTPGQGLQFLFEYFSETQRNKGNFPGRFSGRQFSNSRSEMNVSTLELGDSALYLCASSASLLTTDTQYFGPGTRLTVL.

The rearrangement uses TRBV11-1 and TRBJ1-1; no definite D call. The CDR3 loop spans 12 amino acids. Per the germline V gene, CDR1 is SGHAT and CDR2 is FQDESV (reference sequence). V lost 1 base to trimming and J lost 1 base, with 1 base between them. This chain's CDR3 is CASSLENTEAFF. As DNA, the CDR3 is TGTGCCAGCAGCTTAGAGAACACTGAAGCTTTCTTT.